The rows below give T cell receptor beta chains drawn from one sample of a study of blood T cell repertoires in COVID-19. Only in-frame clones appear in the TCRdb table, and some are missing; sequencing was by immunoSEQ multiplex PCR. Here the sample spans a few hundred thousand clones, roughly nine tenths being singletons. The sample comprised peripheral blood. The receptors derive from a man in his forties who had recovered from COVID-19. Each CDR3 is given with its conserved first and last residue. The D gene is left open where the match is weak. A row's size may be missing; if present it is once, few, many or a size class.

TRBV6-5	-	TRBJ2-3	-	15	TGTGCCAGCAGTATAACTCAGGGGAGGGCGGATACGCAGTATTTT	CASSITQGRADTQYF
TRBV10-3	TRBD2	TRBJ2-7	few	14	TGTGCCATCAGTCCGGGGGGGCCATTAGACGAGCAGTACTTC	CAISPGGPLDEQYF
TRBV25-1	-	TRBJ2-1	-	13	TGTGCCAGCAGTGCTACAGGAGGGAATGAGCAGTTCTTC	CASSATGGNEQFF
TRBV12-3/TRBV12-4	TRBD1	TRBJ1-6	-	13	TGTGCCAGCTGGACAGGGAGAAATTCACCCCTCCACTTT	CASWTGRNSPLHF
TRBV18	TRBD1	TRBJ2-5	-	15	TGTGCCAGCTCACCACTACAGGGGGCTGGAGAGACCCAGTACTTC	CASSPLQGAGETQYF
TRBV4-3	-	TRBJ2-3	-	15	TGCGCCAGCAGCCAAAGGGGTGTGGGCACAGATACGCAGTATTTT	CASSQRGVGTDTQYF
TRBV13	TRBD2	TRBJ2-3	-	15	TGTGCCAGCAGCCGGATGGGAGGGAGCACAGATACGCAGTATTTT	CASSRMGGSTDTQYF
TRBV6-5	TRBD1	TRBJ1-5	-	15	TGTGCCAGCAAAGAAGGGACAGCCAGCAATCAGCCCCAGCATTTT	CASKEGTASNQPQHF
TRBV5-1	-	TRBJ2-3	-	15	TGCGCCAGCACCCCCAGACTTTCTAGCACAGATACGCAGTATTTT	CASTPRLSSTDTQYF
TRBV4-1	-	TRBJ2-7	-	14	TGCGCCAGCAGGGAAACAGGTCCCCTGGACGAGCAGTACTTC	CASRETGPLDEQYF
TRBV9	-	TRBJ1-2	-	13	TGTGCCAGCCTTGGGGAGTTTAACTATGGCTACACCTTC	CASLGEFNYGYTF
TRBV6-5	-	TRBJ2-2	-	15	TGTGCCAGCAGAAAACCAGGGGTCCCAACCGGGGAGCTGTTTTTT	CASRKPGVPTGELFF
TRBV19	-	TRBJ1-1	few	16	TGTGCCAGTAGTATAAACTTCATGGGCAAGGACACTGAAGCTTTCTTT	CASSINFMGKDTEAFF
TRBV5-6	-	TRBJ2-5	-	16	TGTGCCAGCAGTTCCTTTTTTGAGGGGCAGGGGGAGACCCAGTACTTC	CASSSFFEGQGETQYF
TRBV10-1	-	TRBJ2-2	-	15	TGCGCCAGCAGTGTGGGGGGGCGCGGTACCGGGGAGCTGTTTTTT	CASSVGGRGTGELFF
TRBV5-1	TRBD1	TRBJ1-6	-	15	TGCGCCAGCAGCTTGGAGGACAGGGGTGGATCACCCCTCCACTTT	CASSLEDRGGSPLHF
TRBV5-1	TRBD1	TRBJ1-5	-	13	TGCGCCAGCAGACAGGGGCTGAATCAGCCCCAGCATTTT	CASRQGLNQPQHF
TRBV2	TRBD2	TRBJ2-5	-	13	TGTGCCAGTGGACTAGCGCGTTATGAGACCCAGTACTTC	CASGLARYETQYF
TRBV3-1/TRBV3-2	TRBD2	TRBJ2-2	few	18	TGTGCCAGCAGCCAGGTAGGACTAGCGGGGGCTAACACCGGGGAGCTGTTTTTT	CASSQVGLAGANTGELFF
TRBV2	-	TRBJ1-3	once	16	TGTGCCAGCAGTGTAAGAGGCGCCCTCTCTGGAAACACCATATATTTT	CASSVRGALSGNTIYF
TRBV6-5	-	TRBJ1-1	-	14	TGTGCCAGCAGCCAAGGGGGGGCGCGTACTGAAGCTTTCTTT	CASSQGGARTEAFF
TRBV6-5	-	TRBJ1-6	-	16	TGTGCCAGCAGTTACCGACAGGAAATATATAATTCACCCCTCCACTTT	CASSYRQEIYNSPLHF
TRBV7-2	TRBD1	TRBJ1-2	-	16	TGTGCCAGCAGCTTATTTCAGTCCCAGGGGGCGCATGGCTACACCTTC	CASSLFQSQGAHGYTF
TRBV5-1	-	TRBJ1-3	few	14	TGCGCCAGCAGCTTAAACAGCCCAGGAAACACCATATATTTT	CASSLNSPGNTIYF
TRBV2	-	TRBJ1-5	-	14	TGTGCCAGCAGTGAAGGGGGAGCCGATCAGCCCCAGCATTTT	CASSEGGADQPQHF
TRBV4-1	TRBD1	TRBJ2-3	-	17	TGCGCCAGCAGCCAAGATGATTCCGGGACAGCCACAGATACGCAGTATTTT	CASSQDDSGTATDTQYF
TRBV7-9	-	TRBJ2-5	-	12	TGTGCCAGCAGCTTAGACATCCGGGAGAAATACTTC	CASSLDIREKYF
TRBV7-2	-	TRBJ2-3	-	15	TGTGCCAGCAGGGGAGCGGGCCGACTAGGAGATACGCAGTATTTT	CASRGAGRLGDTQYF
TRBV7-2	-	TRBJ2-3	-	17	TGTGCCAGCAGCCCAGTAGCGGCGTTTAGGCTCACAGATACGCAGTATTTT	CASSPVAAFRLTDTQYF
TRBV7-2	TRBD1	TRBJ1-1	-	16	TGTGCCAGCAGCTTAAGGACAGGCGCCAGGGGTACTGAAGCTTTCTTT	CASSLRTGARGTEAFF
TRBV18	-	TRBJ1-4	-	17	TGTGCCAGCTCACCCGCCCGGGGTGGCGCGGGGAATGAAAAACTGTTTTTT	CASSPARGGAGNEKLFF
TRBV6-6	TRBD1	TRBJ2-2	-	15	TGTGCCACCCTAACCGGACAGGGAATAACCGGGGAGCTGTTTTTT	CATLTGQGITGELFF
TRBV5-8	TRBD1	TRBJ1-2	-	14	TGTGCCAGCAGCTACAGGGGGCAGGGCTATGGCTACACCTTC	CASSYRGQGYGYTF
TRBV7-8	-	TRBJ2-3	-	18	TGTGCCAGCACCCGATTCACCACAGGAATCACTAGCACAGATACGCAGTATTTT	CASTRFTTGITSTDTQYF
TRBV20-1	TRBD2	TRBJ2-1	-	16	TGCAGTGCTAGTTTCCCTAGCGGGGGGCAAACCTATGAGCAGTTCTTC	CSASFPSGGQTYEQFF
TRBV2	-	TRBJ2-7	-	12	TGTGCCAGCAGATCCGGGATCTACGAGCAGTACTTC	CASRSGIYEQYF
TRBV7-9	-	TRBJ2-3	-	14	TGTGCCAGCAGCTTAGCCACTAGCACAGATACGCAGTATTTT	CASSLATSTDTQYF
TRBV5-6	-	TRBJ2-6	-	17	TGTGCCAGCAACCACGAACTCCGGGGCTCTGGGGCCAACGTCCTGACTTTC	CASNHELRGSGANVLTF
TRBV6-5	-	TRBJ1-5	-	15	TGTGCCAGCAGCCGAGCAGGGGATAGCAATCAGCCCCAGCATTTT	CASSRAGDSNQPQHF
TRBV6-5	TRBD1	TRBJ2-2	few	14	TGTGCCAGCACCCACAGGGGGAGCACCGGGGAGCTGTTTTTT	CASTHRGSTGELFF
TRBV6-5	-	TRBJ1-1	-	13	TGTGCCAGCAGTTACTCGAGCACGAGTGAAGCTTTCTTT	CASSYSSTSEAFF
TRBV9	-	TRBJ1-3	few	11	TGTGCCAGCCGCTCTGGAAACACCATATATTTT	CASRSGNTIYF
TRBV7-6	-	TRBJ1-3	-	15	TGTGCCAGCGGGGGCAGCCGGAGCTCTGGAAACACCATATATTTT	CASGGSRSSGNTIYF
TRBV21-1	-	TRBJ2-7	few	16	TGTGCCAGCAGCACCTTCCTGGGACAGGGCGGCTACGAGCAGTACTTC	CASSTFLGQGGYEQYF
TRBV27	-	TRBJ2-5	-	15	TGTGCCAGCAGGCAGGGCCCCTCCGGTCATGGGACCCAGTACTTC	CASRQGPSGHGTQYF
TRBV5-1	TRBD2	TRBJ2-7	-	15	TGCGCCAGCAGCTGGGGACTAGCGGGAGTACTGGAGCAGTACTTC	CASSWGLAGVLEQYF
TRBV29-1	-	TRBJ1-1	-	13	TGCAGCGCAATGACAGGAGCGAACACTGAAGCTTTCTTT	CSAMTGANTEAFF
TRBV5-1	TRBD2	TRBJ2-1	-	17	TGCGCCAGCAGCTTGGTGGGCGGGAGAAGAGGTAGGAATGAGCAGTTCTTC	CASSLVGGRRGRNEQFF
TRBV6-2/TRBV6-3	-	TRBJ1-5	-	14	TGTGCCAGCAGTTACTCGGGGGGGAGGCAGCCCCAGCATTTT	CASSYSGGRQPQHF
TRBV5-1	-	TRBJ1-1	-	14	TGCGCCAGCAGCTTGGTTTGGGGGGACACTGAAGCTTTCTTT	CASSLVWGDTEAFF
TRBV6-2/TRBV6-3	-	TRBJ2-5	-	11	TGTGCCAGCAGTTACCTGGAGACCCAGTACTTC	CASSYLETQYF